Each of the 22 T cell receptor beta chains below was sequenced from the same sample in a study of beta chain features in type 1 diabetes. Reverse transcribing all isolated RNA meant expressed TCRB transcripts were sequenced. Produced via immunoSEQ multiplex PCR; TCRdb's table is partial and in-frame only. The sample holds around 300,000 clones, 8% seen once. Sequenced material: central memory CD4+ T cells from blood. The source of these receptors is a woman under 30 in good health.

This clone has more than one count but fewer than ten. The CDR3 nucleotides read TGTGCCAGCAGTTCACAGGGGGGTAAATACGAGCAGTACTTC. It specifies CASSSQGGKYEQYF. J is TRBJ2-7 and V is TRBV6-6, with 8 bases that match TRBD1. With 4 bases clipped from V and 4 bases from J, the junction kept 6 bases outside the gene matches. The V gene's germline CDR1 is MNHNY and CDR2 SVGAGI (reference sequence). CDR3 length: 14 amino acids.

This sequence joins TRBV27 and TRBJ1-2; 7 positions agree with TRBD1. V lost 6 bases and J lost 9; bases outside the gene matches: 7. Germline CDR1 reads MNHEY; CDR2 reads SMNVEV (reference sequence). This CDR3 region has 12 residues. The CDR3 nucleotides are TGTGCCAGCAGCGGGACAGTCGGGCGCTACACCTTC. Translation: CASSGTVGRYTF.

This clone has more than one count but fewer than ten. V is TRBV28 and J is TRBJ1-1; no clear D gene. CDR1 MDHEN and CDR2 SYDVKM come from the germline V gene. Trimming stripped 3 bases from V and 3 bases from J, with 14 bases between. CDR3 size: 15 residues. The CDR3 reads CASSLTLKGDTEAFF. The CDR3 DNA sequence: TGTGCCAGCAGTTTGACTCTTAAGGGTGACACTGAAGCTTTCTTT.

The rearrangement links TRBV10-3 to TRBJ1-5; 9 bases map to TRBD1. V trimming: 2 bases; J trimming: 7 bases; junction bases outside the gene matches: 15. This CDR3 contains 18 residues. CDR1 is ENHRY, CDR2 SYGVKD, per germline. Here the CDR3 DNA reads TGTGCCATCAGTGAGCATACAGACAGGGGGGCAGGCGGACAGCCCCAGCATTTT. Protein product: CAISEHTDRGAGGQPQHF.

This clone was seen a few times. This chain connects TRBV2 to TRBJ1-5; a possible D gene is TRBD1 (5 bases). This CDR3 spans 12 amino acids. Deletions cut 7 bases from V and 7 bases from J, with 11 bases between. Per germline, CDR1 SNHLY and CDR2 FYNNEI. The CDR3 DNA reads TGTGCCAGCACCGGGTGGGGCCAGCCCCAGCATTTT. This codes for CASTGWGQPQHF.

This clone showed up just a few times. The rearrangement joins TRBV6-1 to TRBJ2-7; D gene ambiguous. CDR1 is MNHNS, CDR2 SASEGT, per germline. CDR3 length equals 15 residues. V lost 3 bases to trimming and J lost 0 bases, with 12 bases between them. This chain's CDR3 is CASSDPGRSSYEQYV. In DNA form, the CDR3 reads TGTGCCAGCAGTGACCCCGGGCGGAGCTCCTACGAGCAGTACGTC.

About this clone itself: The missing conserved phenylalanine or tryptophan at the end of this CDR3 makes a read error likely. The chain combines TRBV29-1 with TRBJ1-2, with D hard to call. Germline V lookup: CDR1 SQVTM, CDR2 ANQGSEA. There are 11 residues in the CDR3. The V end lost 6 bases, the J end lost 8 bases, and 13 bases lay between the germline ends. The CDR3 bases are TGCAGCGTAGCTTTTATGGCGGGCTACACCCTC. Its translation: CSVAFMAGYTL.

V usage is TRBV30 and J usage is TRBJ2-2, with a weak D call TRBD2 (6 bases). From germline, CDR1 is GTSNPN and CDR2 SVGIG (reference sequence). This CDR3 has 16 amino acids. V shed 3 bases and J shed 6 bases, with 20 bases lying between them. CDR3: CAWSRRAAGRAGELFF. CDR3 in DNA: TGTGCCTGGAGCCGAAGGGCGGCGGGACGGGCCGGGGAGCTGTTTTTT.

In its sample, this clone was seen a few times. The genes are TRBV7-6 and TRBJ2-3, with TRBD2 identical over 7 bases. Unmatched junction bases numbered 9, after V lost 9 bases and J lost 3 bases. CDR1 is SGHVS and CDR2 is FNYEAQ in the germline V gene. This CDR3 contains 14 residues. The chain's CDR3 is CASNWGLRTDTQYF. CDR3 sequence (DNA): TGTGCCAGTAACTGGGGACTAAGGACAGATACGCAGTATTTT.

This clone has more than one count but fewer than ten. The V and J genes are TRBV30 and TRBJ2-3; no definite D call. The CDR3 runs 13 residues. The V end lost 0 bases, the J end lost 6 bases, and 10 bases lay between the germline ends. From germline, CDR1 is GTSNPN and CDR2 SVGIG (reference sequence). CDR3 DNA: TGTGCCTGGAGTGTCGCCGGAGCGGATACGCAGTATTTT. Protein sequence: CAWSVAGADTQYF.

The chain combines TRBV5-4 with TRBJ2-2, with D unclear. Germline CDR1 SGHNT, CDR2 YYREEE (reference sequence). V dropped 4 bases and J dropped 6 bases, with 7 bases sitting between them. This CDR3 contains 12 residues. The CDR3 DNA reads as TGTGCCAGCAGCCCCTCCGCCGGGGAGCTGTTTTTT. Its protein is CASSPSAGELFF.

This clone has only a few counts. The gene calls are TRBV7-2 and TRBJ1-2; 8 bases map to TRBD1. Germline CDR1 reads SGHTA; CDR2 reads FQGNSA. V lost 1 base, J lost 2 bases, and 15 bases stayed unmatched. The CDR3 has 19 residues. The CDR3 spells CASSLVRRGQGDRNYGYTF. CDR3 coding DNA: TGTGCCAGCAGCTTAGTCAGGAGAGGACAGGGTGATAGGAACTATGGCTACACCTTC. Complete variable domain (other parts from reference TRBV7-2 and TRBJ1-2): GAGVSQSPSNKVTEKGKDVELRCDPISGHTALYWYRQSLGQGLEFLIYFQGNSAPDKSGLPSDRFSAERTGGSVSTLTIQRTQQEDSAVYLCASSLVRRGQGDRNYGYTFGSGTRLTVV.

This CDR3 is CASSLSDRTAEGGELFF. CDR3 nucleotides: TGTGCCAGCAGCCTTAGTGATAGGACCGCCGAGGGCGGGGAGCTGTTTTTT. The V call is TRBV4-2, the J call TRBJ2-2; weak D call: TRBD2 (5 bases). The length of the CDR3 is 17 residues. From germline, CDR1 is LGHNA and CDR2 YNFKEQ. Trimming pared 4 bases from V and 7 bases from J, leaving 22 bases between.

This clone was observed a few times. V usage is TRBV27 and J usage is TRBJ1-1, with a possible D match to TRBD1 (5 bases). This CDR3 contains 13 residues. Trimming shortened V by 5 bases and J by 2 bases, and 9 bases separated the two germline ends. Germline CDR1 reads MNHEY; CDR2 reads SMNVEV (reference sequence). CDR3 amino acids: CASSAQGNTEAFF. The CDR3 region has the DNA TGTGCCAGCAGTGCCCAGGGAAACACTGAAGCTTTCTTT.

This clone has more than one count but fewer than ten. The chain couples TRBV19 to TRBJ1-5; D is undetermined. This CDR3 region has 15 residues. Trimming took 5 bases from V and 5 from J, leaving 16 bases between them. The germline V gene encodes CDR1 LNHDA and CDR2 SQIVND (reference sequence). CDR3 region: CASSQNPRSYQPQHF. In DNA, the CDR3 is TGTGCCAGTAGTCAGAATCCACGGAGCTATCAGCCCCAGCATTTT.

Turning to this clone: Distinct nucleotide sequences in the sample also encode this CDR3. The V and J genes are TRBV20-1 and TRBJ2-7, with D hard to call. V was trimmed by 3 bases and J by 2 bases, leaving 5 bases between them. Germline values: CDR1 DFQATT, CDR2 SNEGSKA (reference sequence). The CDR3 runs 11 residues. This CDR3 reads CSASPAYEQYF. In DNA form, the CDR3 reads TGCAGTGCTAGCCCGGCCTACGAGCAGTACTTC.

This clone was seen at least ten times. The CDR3: CAISERENEQFF. For the CDR3, the DNA is TGTGCCATCAGTGAGCGGGAGAATGAGCAGTTCTTC. This sequence joins TRBV10-3 and TRBJ2-1, with D possibly matching TRBD2 (6 bases). V was cut by 2 bases and J by 7 bases, with 6 bases left in between. Per germline, CDR1 ENHRY and CDR2 SYGVKD. The CDR3 totals 12 residues.

The chain is built from TRBV5-1 and TRBJ2-1; TRBD2 aligns across 13 bases. Germline V gives CDR1 SGHRS, CDR2 YFSETQ. V lost 4 bases, J lost 8 bases, and 6 bases stayed unmatched. The CDR3 has 15 amino acids. CDR3 region: CASSRGTSGNHEQFF. CDR3 sequence (DNA): TGCGCCAGCAGCCGAGGGACTAGCGGGAACCATGAGCAGTTCTTC.

This clone was seen a few times. As DNA, the CDR3 is TGTGCCACCAGCACACAGGGGGCAGGGCAGCCCCAGCATTTT. Translated, it gives CATSTQGAGQPQHF. This chain uses TRBV15 with TRBJ1-5; TRBD1 agrees at 9 bases. V shed 4 bases, J shed 7 bases, and the junction held 5 bases outside the gene matches. CDR1 LNHNV and CDR2 YYDKDF come from the germline V gene (reference sequence). The CDR3 runs 14 residues.

This clone has ten or more counts. This rearrangement joins TRBV28 to TRBJ1-1; 7 nucleotides line up with TRBD1. Trimming removed 4 bases from V and 9 bases from J; junction bases left unmatched: 8. Germline values: CDR1 MDHEN, CDR2 SYDVKM. CDR3 length: 13 amino acids. CDR3 in DNA: TGTGCCAGCAGTTCGGCGGGACAGCGAAAAGCTTTCTTT. It yields the protein CASSSAGQRKAFF.

This CDR3 reads CASSRERGGNNSPLHF. As DNA, the CDR3 is TGTGCCAGCAGTAGAGAGCGCGGGGGCAATAATTCACCCCTCCACTTT. The rearrangement joins TRBV2 to TRBJ1-6, with a weak D call TRBD1 (6 bases). CDR3 length: 16 amino acids. Trimming removed 5 bases at V and 5 bases at J, with 16 bases between. In germline, CDR1 is SNHLY, CDR2 FYNNEI.

A few counts support this clone. This rearrangement joins TRBV5-1 to TRBJ1-1; D ambiguous. The CDR3 has 14 residues. Trimming took off 0 bases at V and 0 bases at J, with 6 bases between the two ends. Germline V gives CDR1 SGHRS, CDR2 YFSETQ. This CDR3 reads CASSLGQVNTEAFF. The CDR3 DNA reads as TGCGCCAGCAGCTTGGGGCAGGTGAACACTGAAGCTTTCTTT.